These 16 T cell receptor beta chains were sequenced from one sample in a study of blood T cell repertoires in COVID-19 (dated by TCRdb to the early 2020s). The library was obtained by the immunoSEQ multiplex PCR assay. As stored in TCRdb, this immuneACCESS dataset retains in-frame rearrangements with V and J assigned. A fraction of the clones does not appear; measured against another copy, unresolved V genes explain less than half of the discrepancy, and the remainder lacks a known reason. Counted in this sample were about 52,000 clones; around 86% of them appeared once. 12% to 15% of the sample goes to the ten largest clones. Sequenced: peripheral blood. These receptor sequences come from a man between 65 and 85 years old with acute or convalescent COVID-19.

The V and J genes are TRBV29-1 and TRBJ1-5; the match to TRBD1 covers 9 bases. After removal of 5 bases from V and 5 bases from J, the junction contained 7 bases not matched to a gene. The CDR3 runs 14 residues. Germline V CDR1 and CDR2: SQVTM, ANQGSEA. CDR3 protein: CSVLGTGLDQPQHF. For the CDR3, the DNA is TGCAGCGTTCTGGGGACAGGGTTGGATCAGCCCCAGCATTTT.

This chain connects TRBV6-4 to TRBJ1-5; 10 nucleotides line up with TRBD1. Trimming cost V 8 bases and J 7 bases; bases outside gene matches: 2. This CDR3 is 12 amino acids long. Germline lookup yields CDR1 MRHNA and CDR2 SNTAGT. The CDR3 nucleotides read TGTGCCAGCGGACAGGGGGACCAGCCCCAGCATTTT. Amino acids: CASGQGDQPQHF.

The gene calls are TRBV5-5 and TRBJ1-1; the match to TRBD1 covers 7 bases. Germline CDR1 and CDR2: SGHKS and YYEKEE (reference sequence). The CDR3 is 13 residues long. The ends lost 3 bases at V and 8 bases at J; junction bases unmatched: 7. In DNA, the CDR3 is TGTGCCAGCAGCTATGGAGGGACAGTAGAAGCTTTCTTT. Encoded protein: CASSYGGTVEAFF.

This clone was counted a few times. This chain links TRBV29-1 with TRBJ1-3, with 9 bases lining up with TRBD1. Per the germline V gene, CDR1 is SQVTM and CDR2 is ANQGSEA. V shed 6 bases and J 4 bases; nucleotides not matched to a gene: 7. The CDR3 runs to 14 residues. The CDR3 loop reads CSVLKDRGGNTIYF. The CDR3 DNA sequence: TGCAGCGTCCTAAAGGACAGGGGCGGAAACACCATATATTTT.

The CDR3 spells CASSLLLTTGNTIYF. For the CDR3, the DNA is TGTGCCAGCAGCTTGCTTCTGACAACTGGAAACACCATATATTTT. The V and J genes are TRBV5-5 and TRBJ1-3; D unresolved. The germline CDR1 and CDR2 sequences are SGHKS and YYEKEE (reference sequence). Trimming shortened V by 1 base and J by 2 bases, and 10 bases separated the two germline ends. The CDR3 is made up of 15 amino acids.

V gene TRBV27 combines with J gene TRBJ2-5; 8 nucleotides match TRBD1. Germline V lookup: CDR1 MNHEY, CDR2 SMNVEV (reference sequence). This CDR3 has 14 residues. Trimming took 5 bases from V and 7 from J; bases not matched to a gene: 9. The CDR3: CASSLRGQGRTQYF. The CDR3 nucleotides are TGTGCCAGCAGTCTACGTGGACAGGGAAGGACCCAGTACTTC.

This chain links TRBV19 with TRBJ2-1, with a possible D match to TRBD1 (6 bases). Between the trimmed V and J ends, which lost 10 bases and 5 bases, there was a span of 18 bases. The CDR3 totals 14 residues. The germline V gene encodes CDR1 LNHDA and CDR2 SQIVND (reference sequence). The CDR3 sequence: CATSAQGSNNEQFF. The CDR3 DNA sequence: TGTGCCACTTCTGCACAGGGTAGCAACAATGAGCAGTTCTTC.

The chain is built from TRBV6-4 and TRBJ2-1, with 9 positions matching TRBD2. The CDR3 has 15 amino acids. With 6 bases clipped from V and 7 bases from J, the junction kept 10 bases outside the gene matches. Germline CDR1 reads MRHNA; CDR2 reads SNTAGT. The CDR3 DNA is TGTGCCAGCAGCTCAGAGGGAGCGGGAGGTAATGAGCAGTTCTTC. Amino acid sequence: CASSSEGAGGNEQFF.

This CDR3 reads CATRSPGQGNTGELFF. Here the CDR3 DNA reads TGTGCCACCAGGAGCCCGGGACAGGGGAACACCGGGGAGCTGTTTTTT. The chain recombines TRBV24-1 with TRBJ2-2; TRBD1 matches 9 bases. The CDR3 has 16 residues. Looked up from germline, CDR1 is KGHDR and CDR2 is SFDVKD. J was trimmed by 1 base and V by 7 bases; bases with no gene match: 6.

The count of this clone is one. The chain has TRBV30 and TRBJ1-1; D unclear. Germline lookup yields CDR1 GTSNPN and CDR2 SVGIG (reference sequence). This CDR3 comprises 13 residues. Trimming removed 3 bases at V and 1 base at J, with 9 bases between. This CDR3 reads CAWRLTRNTEAFF. The CDR3 nucleotides read TGTGCCTGGAGATTAACAAGGAACACTGAAGCTTTCTTT.

This chain connects TRBV6-6 to TRBJ2-7, with 8 bases identical to TRBD2. This CDR3 has 14 amino acids. The V gene's germline CDR1 is MNHNY and CDR2 SVGAGI (reference sequence). Trimming cost V 5 bases and J 10 bases; bases outside gene matches: 13. CDR3 nucleotide sequence: TGTGCCAGCAGTCCCACCGGGACTAGTGTTATCCAGTACGTC. Its protein product is CASSPTGTSVIQYV.

The V gene is TRBV5-6, the J gene TRBJ1-2, with 10 bases fitting TRBD1. The CDR3 sequence is 15 residues long. V shed 3 bases, J shed 3 bases, and the junction held 5 bases outside the gene matches. Germline V gives CDR1 SGHDT, CDR2 YYEEEE. The DNA for the CDR3 is TGTGCCAGCAGCTCCGGGACAGGGGTATACTATGGCTACACCTTC. Amino acid sequence: CASSSGTGVYYGYTF. Drawing the rest from reference TRBV5-6 and TRBJ1-2, the complete variable domain is DAGVTQSPTHLIKTRGQQVTLRCSPKSGHDTVSWYQQALGQGPQFIFQYYEEEERQRGNFPDRFSGHQFPNYSSELNVNALLLGDSALYLCASSSGTGVYYGYTFGSGTRLTVV.

The chain uses TRBV11-2 and TRBJ2-1, with 9 positions matching TRBD2. This CDR3 region has 11 residues. Looked up from germline, CDR1 is SGHAT and CDR2 is FQNNGV. Germline trimming cut 5 bases from V and 15 bases from J; bases unmatched to any gene: 5. CDR3 amino acids: CASSLSGSGFF. DNA for the CDR3: TGTGCCAGCAGCCTTAGCGGGAGTGGGTTCTTC.

The V and J genes are TRBV20-1 and TRBJ1-1, with D unresolved. This CDR3 has 13 amino acids. The germline gives CDR1 DFQATT, CDR2 SNEGSKA (reference sequence). The V gene lost 3 bases and the J gene lost 4 bases, with 12 bases spanning the gap. CDR3 in amino acids: CSASAPGSTEAFF. Here the CDR3 DNA reads TGCAGTGCTAGTGCTCCCGGTTCCACTGAAGCTTTCTTT.

V usage is TRBV5-4 and J usage is TRBJ1-3, with D hard to call. The CDR3 is 12 amino acids. With 3 bases removed from V and 4 bases from J, the gap between germline ends came to 5 bases. Germline V lookup: CDR1 SGHNT, CDR2 YYREEE (reference sequence). The CDR3 coding sequence is TGTGCCAGCAGCTCAGGAGGAAACACCATATATTTT. Encoded protein: CASSSGGNTIYF.

The chain recombines TRBV6-2 or TRBV6-3 with TRBJ1-4; no reliable D call. Germline CDR1 is MNHEY and CDR2 is SVGEGT. The germline V and J ends were trimmed by 5 bases and 6 bases, with 4 bases remaining between them. The CDR3 runs to 11 residues. CDR3 loop: CASSTHEKLFF. As DNA, the CDR3 is TGTGCCAGCAGTACACATGAAAAACTGTTTTTT.